This is a list of T cell receptor beta chains from one sample in a study of PD-L1 blockade in urothelial cancer. Repertoires were generated with immunoSEQ multiplex PCR, while TCRdb's copy carries only in-frame clones and drops some. The data show fewer than 45,000 clones, roughly 36% seen once. Sequenced here: tumor tissue, sampled before atezolizumab (anti-PD-L1) treatment. The receptors derive from a man in his 60s with urothelial cancer. The CDR3 runs from the conserved cysteine through the conserved F or W. The D gene is left open where the match is weak. Clone size is not always given. Where it is, it says once, few, many or a class for expanded clones.

TRBJ2-5	.	TRBV28	TRBD2	CASSLRGGRAFRETQYF	TGTGCCAGCAGTTTAAGGGGTGGGAGGGCCTTCCGAGAGACCCAGTACTTC
TRBJ1-3	.	TRBV5-1	.	CASSTETGSGNTIYF	TGCGCCAGCAGCACGGAGACAGGTTCTGGAAACACCATATATTTT
TRBJ1-1	.	TRBV15	.	CATSRAQGQRTPRNPEAFF	TGTGCCACCAGCAGAGCTCAAGGACAAAGGACACCCAGAAATCCTGAAGCTTTCTTT
TRBJ2-3	.	TRBV11-3	TRBD1	CASSLRGPSTDTQYF	TGTGCCAGCAGCTTGAGGGGGCCTAGCACAGATACGCAGTATTTT
TRBJ2-7	few	TRBV29-1	.	CSVDTGPYEQYF	TGCAGCGTTGATACAGGGCCCTACGAGCAGTACTTC
TRBJ1-3	.	TRBV19	.	CASSQMGSGNTIYF	TGTGCCAGTAGTCAAATGGGCTCTGGAAACACCATATATTTT
TRBJ1-2	few	TRBV19	TRBD1	CASSIRDRSPNYGYTF	TGTGCCAGTAGTATCAGGGACAGATCCCCTAACTATGGCTACACCTTC
TRBJ1-4	.	TRBV28	.	CASSLGTNEKLFF	TGTGCCAGCAGTTTGGGTACTAATGAAAAACTGTTTTTT
TRBJ1-5	few	TRBV6-8	TRBD1	CASRIGQGGNQPQHF	TGTGCCAGCAGAATCGGACAGGGGGGAAATCAGCCCCAGCATTTT
TRBJ1-1	.	TRBV5-1	.	CASSLIAEGPNTEAFF	TGCGCCAGCAGCTTGATAGCGGAGGGACCGAACACTGAAGCTTTCTTT
TRBJ1-1	.	TRBV11-3	TRBD1	CASSFYPLGQGNTEAFF	TGTGCCAGCAGCTTCTATCCGCTGGGACAGGGGAACACTGAAGCTTTCTTT
TRBJ2-7	once	TRBV19	.	CASSPRGVTSYEQYF	TGTGCCAGTAGCCCCAGGGGAGTCACCTCCTACGAGCAGTACTTC
TRBJ2-7	few	TRBV2	TRBD1	CASSDPGTAYEQYF	TGTGCCAGCAGTGATCCAGGGACAGCTTACGAGCAGTACTTC
TRBJ2-1	.	TRBV29-1	.	CSVDWESIDEQFF	TGCAGCGTTGATTGGGAAAGTATCGATGAGCAGTTCTTC
TRBJ1-2	few	TRBV1	.	CASSQERIGNYGYTF	TGCGCCAGCAGCCAAGAAAGGATAGGTAACTATGGCTACACCTTC
TRBJ2-1	.	TRBV14	TRBD2	CASRRLAGVGEQFF	TGTGCCAGCAGGCGTCTAGCGGGAGTGGGTGAGCAGTTCTTC
TRBJ2-1	.	TRBV6-8	.	CASNPDGSRYNEQFF	TGTGCCAGCAATCCGGACGGATCTCGATACAATGAGCAGTTCTTC
TRBJ2-7	.	TRBV10-2	.	CASSDAGIGTYEQYF	TGCGCCAGCAGTGACGCCGGGATCGGTACCTACGAGCAGTACTTC
TRBJ2-1	.	TRBV19	TRBD1	CASSSRGISSYNEQFF	TGTGCCAGTAGTTCCAGGGGGATAAGCTCCTACAATGAGCAGTTCTTC
TRBJ1-3	.	TRBV11-3	TRBD1	CASSPALGTGGSISGNTIYF	TGTGCCAGCAGCCCAGCCCTCGGGACAGGGGGCTCGATTTCTGGAAACACCATATATTTT
TRBJ1-1	few	TRBV11-3	.	CASSQGPVLNTEAFF	TGTGCCAGCAGCCAAGGACCAGTGTTGAACACTGAAGCTTTCTTT
TRBJ2-7	.	TRBV6-7	TRBD2	CASRPGGIYEQYF	TGTGCCAGCAGACCCGGGGGGATCTACGAGCAGTACTTC
TRBJ1-2	.	TRBV28	.	CASSYDNNYGYTF	TGTGCCAGCAGCTACGACAATAACTATGGCTACACCTTC
TRBJ2-2	.	TRBV10-3	TRBD2	CAISELLAGANTGELFF	TGTGCCATCAGTGAGTTACTAGCGGGGGCGAACACCGGGGAGCTGTTTTTT
TRBJ1-1	.	TRBV7-8	.	CASSYPQNTEAFF	TGTGCCAGCAGCTATCCACAGAACACTGAAGCTTTCTTT
TRBJ2-1	.	TRBV6-8	TRBD2	CASSYSSGRYNEQFF	TGTGCCAGCAGTTACTCTAGCGGGAGATACAATGAGCAGTTCTTC
TRBJ2-1	once	TRBV29-1	.	CSVGGAGAGSNEQFF	TGCAGCGTTGGGGGAGCTGGGGCAGGGTCTAATGAGCAGTTCTTC
TRBJ2-2	.	TRBV19	TRBD1	CASQPRGFGELFF	TGTGCCAGTCAACCCAGGGGGTTCGGGGAGCTGTTTTTT
TRBJ2-4	few	TRBV11-3	.	CASSSTRGTQNIQYF	TGTGCCAGCAGCTCTACGCGAGGGACGCAAAACATTCAGTACTTC
TRBJ1-2	.	TRBV18	TRBD1	CASSNDREGYTF	TGTGCCAGCTCGAACGACAGGGAGGGCTACACCTTC
TRBJ1-3	.	TRBV30	.	CAWRRDPGNTIYF	TGTGCCTGGAGACGGGACCCTGGAAACACCATATATTTT
TRBJ2-7	.	TRBV27	.	CASRSERGRYEQYF	TGTGCCAGCAGGTCGGAGAGGGGGAGATACGAGCAGTACTTC
TRBJ2-3	.	TRBV6-8	TRBD2	CASSRDYGVATQYF	TGTGCCAGCAGCCGGGACTACGGCGTTGCTACGCAGTATTTT
TRBJ2-7	.	TRBV5-1	.	CASSLGSSSTSYEQYF	TGCGCCAGCAGCTTGGGCAGCAGCTCGACCTCCTACGAGCAGTACTTC
TRBJ2-2	few	TRBV9	.	CASSVGGGINTGELFF	TGTGCCAGCAGCGTAGGAGGTGGAATCAACACCGGGGAGCTGTTTTTT
TRBJ2-7	.	TRBV28	TRBD2	CASSLWAPGAGGDEQYF	TGTGCCAGCAGTTTATGGGCCCCCGGTGCGGGAGGAGACGAGCAGTACTTC
TRBJ2-7	once	TRBV5-1	TRBD1	CATGPGQGPHEQYF	TGCGCCACAGGCCCGGGACAGGGGCCCCACGAGCAGTACTTC
TRBJ1-1	many	TRBV6-8	.	CASSPARGRTEAFF	TGTGCCAGCAGTCCCGCCCGGGGGAGGACTGAAGCTTTCTTT
TRBJ1-1	.	TRBV5-1	.	CASSLGQENTEAFF	TGCGCCAGCAGCTTGGGACAGGAGAACACTGAAGCTTTCTTT
TRBJ1-2	.	TRBV15	TRBD1	CATSRASQGARGYTF	TGTGCCACCAGCAGAGCGTCACAGGGGGCTCGGGGCTACACCTTC
TRBJ2-5	many	TRBV7-1	TRBD2	CASSSSSGGTQYF	TGTGCCAGCAGCTCCTCTAGCGGAGGGACCCAGTACTTC
TRBJ2-5	few	TRBV9	.	CATNLGRVGTQYF	TGTGCCACCAACCTCGGGCGGGTGGGGACCCAGTACTTC
TRBJ2-7	few	TRBV14	TRBD2	CASSTLGLAVSQYF	TGTGCCAGCAGCACCCTAGGACTAGCGGTTTCGCAGTACTTC
TRBJ1-1	few	TRBV18	.	CASSPSTAGFMNTEAFF	TGTGCCAGCTCACCCTCGACAGCCGGGTTCATGAACACTGAAGCTTTCTTT
TRBJ2-6	once	TRBV25-1	.	CASRDTAGANVLTF	TGTGCCAGCAGAGACACGGCTGGGGCCAACGTCCTGACTTTC
TRBJ1-5	.	TRBV19	.	CANWSRTSSNQPQHF	TGTGCCAATTGGAGCAGGACTAGTAGCAATCAGCCCCAGCATTTT
TRBJ1-1	.	TRBV19	.	CASSIRGNTEAFF	TGTGCCAGTAGTATTAGGGGCAACACTGAAGCTTTCTTT
TRBJ1-2	.	TRBV15	.	CATSSGDIPYGYTF	TGTGCCACCAGCTCAGGGGACATACCCTATGGCTACACCTTC
TRBJ2-7	few	TRBV11-3	.	CASSYRQGLYEQYF	TGTGCCAGCAGCTACCGACAGGGACTCTACGAGCAGTACTTC
TRBJ2-3	.	TRBV30	TRBD2	CAWSFSGGKTTQYF	TGTGCCTGGAGCTTTAGCGGGGGCAAGACCACGCAGTATTTT
TRBJ1-5	few	TRBV6-7	TRBD1	CASSSGTGFRSQHF	TGTGCCAGCAGTTCCGGGACAGGGTTTAGGTCCCAGCATTTT
TRBJ1-2	.	TRBV6-8	TRBD1	CASSYSGDRGGTYGYTF	TGTGCCAGCAGTTACTCCGGGGACAGGGGCGGTACCTATGGCTACACCTTC
TRBJ1-2	.	TRBV6-8	TRBD1	CAISGGQGISGYTF	TGTGCCATCAGTGGGGGACAGGGAATCTCTGGCTACACCTTC
TRBJ1-2	.	TRBV30	.	CAWGARTDNYGYTF	TGTGCCTGGGGAGCCCGGACGGACAACTATGGCTACACCTTC